What follows describes a single TCR beta chain. Its antigen is not yet known. Base-call qualities are not available, and no considerably larger clone is one nucleotide away. TCRbeta CDR3 regions were amplified from genomic DNA by means of the immunoSEQ Assay, a bias-controlled multiplex PCR. As for the authors' bioinformatics: The number of nucleated cells in each sample was estimated by amplification of reference gene primers within the assay. Sequence reads were collapsed and filtered to measure the absolute abundance of every unique TCRbeta CDR3 rearrangement. For each sample, productive Simpson clonality was calculated by taking the square root of Simpson's diversity index across productive rearrangements. Not all clones reach the TCRdb copy of this immuneACCESS table, which keeps in-frame sequences only. Checked studies attribute under half of the gap to unresolved V genes and leave the rest unexplained. V, J and clone size were drawn from that table, and D and trimming were deduced from the DNA. This sample has about 370,000 clones in its table, and around 89% of those were observed once. The leading ten clones occupy about 7% of the sample.

This sample was taken from a study of blood T cell repertoires in COVID-19 (dated by TCRdb to the early 2020s). For the study in its entirety: Collaborator samples came from the United States, Italy and Spain and covered acute and convalescent phases of COVID-19. HLA class I and class II types, where available, came from metadata supplied by the sample provider rather than from assay-based typing. Samples came from the ongoing ImmuneRACE study (first 160 participants) plus 1,254 subjects from 6 global collaborators. The dataset comprised deeply sampled blood TCRbeta repertoires from subjects exposed to, actively infected with, or recovered from COVID-19. The prospective study material was composed of cDNA or gDNA derived from T cells, B-cell-depleted T cells, or PBMCs. A freely available public database, intended as a resource for researchers studying the immune response to SARS-CoV-2, is where the repertoires were released. Sample metadata almost always included a de-identified subject ID, COVID-19 status, age in years and sex.

Study-level results and caveats: Clinical and demographic metadata were provided uncurated, with the amount varying by source and participant.

The collaborating institutions used their own protocols to collect whole blood in K2EDTA tubes. For TCRbeta analysis, collaborator samples were shipped as frozen whole blood, as isolated PBMCs, or as DNA extracted from either sample type. Looking up the germline V gene (reference sequence) yields CDR1 SEHNR and CDR2 FQNEAQ. The V and J ends are trimmed by 1 base and 4 bases, leaving 7 bases between them. From the cysteine up to the phenylalanine, the CDR3 has a length of 13 residues. Only the CDR3 DNA is retained, 39 bases long and in frame from the first base. Sequencing input: peripheral blood. This sequence uses TRBV7-9 and TRBJ2-5; the D gene cannot be named for sure. This sequence was found in a man younger than 35 with active or convalescent COVID-19. The DNA reads as follows: TGTGCCAGCAGCTTAGTTAGTCCAGAGACCCAGTACTTC. The translation is CASSLVSPETQYF.